This entry lists 4 T cell receptor beta chains sequenced from one sample in a study of OX40 agonist ivuxolimab in advanced cancers. The repertoire was sequenced with immunoSEQ multiplex PCR; TCRdb's copy has only in-frame clones and lacks some. The sample comprises some 140,000 clones, 90% of which are singletons, and about 1% rests with the top ten. This specimen was CD4+ or CD8+ T cells sorted from blood, taken in a trial of the OX40 agonist ivuxolimab. These receptors originate from an adult with an advanced solid tumor such as melanoma, head and neck, liver or kidney cancer.

The table lists this clone with a few counts. The chain carries TRBV6-5 and TRBJ2-3; D assignment may be TRBD1 or TRBD2 (5 bases each). The CDR3 has 16 residues. V lost 0 bases and J 5 bases, leaving 15 bases between the germline ends. Germline V gene sequence: CDR1 MNHEY, CDR2 SVGAGI. The CDR3 here is CASSYSIGAGEDTQYF. DNA of the CDR3: TGTGCCAGCAGTTACTCGATCGGGGCCGGGGAAGATACGCAGTATTTT.

This clone was seen a few times. V usage is TRBV4-3 and J usage is TRBJ2-6; D remains unclear. The CDR3 sequence is 20 residues long. V was pared by 0 bases and J by 0 bases, with 18 bases between. Germline V gives CDR1 LGHNA, CDR2 YSLEER. CDR3 sequence reads: CASSQEPIGLLSSGANVLTF. For the CDR3, the DNA is TGCGCCAGCAGCCAAGAGCCCATCGGGCTTTTAAGCTCTGGGGCCAACGTCCTGACTTTC.

The CDR3 region is CASSLVSGGYTEAFF. The DNA for the CDR3 is TGTGCCAGCAGCTTAGTATCAGGGGGGTACACTGAAGCTTTCTTT. The chain recombines TRBV7-9 with TRBJ1-1, with TRBD1 matching over 7 bases. Per germline, CDR1 SEHNR and CDR2 FQNEAQ (reference sequence). V shed 1 base and J 3 bases; nucleotides not matched to a gene: 5. This CDR3 contains 15 residues.

In this sample, this clone turned up once. The CDR3 sequence: CASSRRLQTESNEKLFF. The CDR3 coding sequence is TGCGCCAGCAGCCGCAGACTACAGACGGAGTCTAATGAAAAACTGTTTTTT. The rearrangement uses TRBV4-3 and TRBJ1-4; D gene unclear. Between the trimmed V and J ends, which lost 4 bases and 3 bases, there was a span of 18 bases. The CDR3 runs to 17 residues. Germline values: CDR1 LGHNA, CDR2 YSLEER.